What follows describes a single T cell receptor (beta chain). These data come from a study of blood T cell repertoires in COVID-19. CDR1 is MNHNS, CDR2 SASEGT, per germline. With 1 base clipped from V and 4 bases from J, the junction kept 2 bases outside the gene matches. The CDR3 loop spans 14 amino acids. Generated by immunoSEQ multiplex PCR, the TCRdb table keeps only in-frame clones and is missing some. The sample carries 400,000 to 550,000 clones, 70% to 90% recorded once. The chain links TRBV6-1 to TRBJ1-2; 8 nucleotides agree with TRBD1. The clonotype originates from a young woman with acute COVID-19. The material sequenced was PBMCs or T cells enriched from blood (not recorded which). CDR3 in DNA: TGTGCCAGCAGTGAAGGGGACAGGTTCTATGGCTACACCTTC. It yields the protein CASSEGDRFYGYTF.